The entry that follows covers one T cell receptor beta chain sequence. Only in-frame clones appear in the TCRdb table, and some are missing; sequencing was by immunoSEQ multiplex PCR. In the table there are a few hundred thousand clones, 80% to 90% of which are singletons. This specimen comes from a study of blood T cell repertoires in COVID-19. The TCR was taken from a woman aged 50 to 60 with acute or convalescent COVID-19. Sequences were obtained from peripheral blood.

The CDR3 region is CASSLGTERTQYF. The CDR3 bases are TGTGCCAGCAGTTTAGGGACTGAAAGGACCCAGTACTTC. This chain joins TRBV12-3 or TRBV12-4 and TRBJ2-5; TRBD2 is a possible D gene (5 bases). The CDR3 has 13 amino acids. V gave up 1 base and J gave up 7 bases, with 10 bases separating them.